The text below deals with one TCR beta chain. The J segment lost 5 bases and the V segment lost 5 bases, leaving 13 bases of the junction unmatched. Germline lookup yields CDR1 MDHEN and CDR2 SYDVKM. The CDR3 contains 16 residues. This sample is drawn from a study of blood T cell repertoires in COVID-19. Whole-study context: Italy, Spain and the United States were the sources of the convalescent and acute COVID-19 samples.

Authors' processing steps: The assay estimated nucleated cells by amplifying reference gene primers. Sequencing was performed with immunoSEQ multiplex PCR; in TCRdb, only in-frame clones are kept and a portion is missing. For V, J and clone size, that table is used; D and trimming come from the DNA. In the table there are approximately 270,000 clones, around nine tenths of which are singletons. The recovered donors of Cohort 3 showed two negative PCRs, clearance, or symptom resolution. The sample taken for sequencing was PBMCs or T cells enriched from blood (not recorded which). The rearrangement links TRBV28 to TRBJ2-5; 8 nucleotides agree with TRBD1. The clonotype originates from a woman aged 60 to 75 who had recovered from COVID-19. The CDR3 DNA reads as TGTGCCAGCAGTGAATTAGGGGACAGGTTGAGGGAGACCCAGTACTTC. It is translated as CASSELGDRLRETQYF.